The T cell receptor beta chain under discussion was sequenced for a study of T-cell reconstitution after alpha-beta-depleted transplantation in children. Comment on this clonotype: What it binds is unknown.

The CDR3 runs to 14 residues. Trimming removed 6 bases from V and 5 bases from J; junction bases left unmatched: 10. The germline gives CDR1 DFQATT, CDR2 SNEGSKA (reference sequence). Unique molecular identifiers were incorporated during preparation of the TCRbeta library. Each CDR3 protein gets one entry after TCRdb re-called the PCR reads with MiXCR. The table lists 600,000 or so distinct CDR3 sequences, about 21% of them singletons, with around 14% in the top ten. Overall study findings and caveats: Several patients had high TCRbeta diversity at day 60; it came from surviving recipient T cells and thymic progenitors. Hyperexpanded clones declined; after one year, newly produced T cells mostly supplied diversity. Two months or so post-transplant, alpha-beta T cells reportedly derived from several hundred expanded graft clones.

The TCR sequence derives from a boy younger than two who had a stem cell transplant for acute myeloid leukemia, so the T cells may come from the graft donor. The chain uses TRBV20-1 and TRBJ2-5, with 9 bases aligning to TRBD1. Sequencing was performed on PBMCs, mostly from graft donor cells, taken 360 days after TCRalphabeta/CD19-depleted stem cell transplant. This chain's CDR3 is CSATGTGRWETQYF. CDR3 coding DNA: TGCAGTGCCACCGGGACAGGGCGCTGGGAGACCCAGTACTTC.